The 22 T cell receptor beta chains listed next were all sequenced from one sample in a study of neoadjuvant nivolumab and ipilimumab in lung cancer. Some clones are missing from TCRdb's copy, which holds only in-frame ones; the method was immunoSEQ multiplex PCR. The sample has about 8,800 clones, 84% seen once. The sequencing here drew on tumor tissue, taken after neoadjuvant nivolumab, alone or with ipilimumab, at or shortly before surgery. Receptors were obtained from an adult with non-small cell lung cancer.

The genes are TRBV15 and TRBJ2-5; D is ambiguous. CDR1 is LNHNV and CDR2 is YYDKDF in the germline V gene (reference sequence). The CDR3 is 13 amino acids. Trimming left V 1 base short and J 2 bases short, with 5 bases between. The CDR3: CATSRARQETQYF. The CDR3 coding sequence is TGTGCCACCAGCAGAGCCAGACAAGAGACCCAGTACTTC.

This clone occurred a few times. The genes are TRBV5-6 and TRBJ2-1, with TRBD2 identical over 11 bases. The germline V gene has CDR1 SGHDT and CDR2 YYEEEE. The CDR3 is 15 amino acids. V lost 4 bases to trimming and J lost 7 bases; unmatched junction nucleotides: 7. The CDR3 loop reads CASSGTSGASNEQFF. DNA of the CDR3: TGTGCCAGCAGCGGGACTAGCGGCGCCTCTAATGAGCAGTTCTTC.

V usage is TRBV10-3 and J usage is TRBJ2-3; unclear D gene. Germline V gives CDR1 ENHRY, CDR2 SYGVKD. The CDR3 covers 15 residues. Trimming removed 3 bases at V and 2 bases at J, with 12 bases between. CDR3 in amino acids: CAISEHLGITDTQYF. In nucleotides, the CDR3 is TGTGCCATCAGTGAACACTTGGGAATCACAGATACGCAGTATTTT.

The chain links TRBV5-4 to TRBJ2-7, with D maybe TRBD1 (6 bases). The CDR3 runs 15 residues. Germline CDR1 and CDR2: SGHNT and YYREEE (reference sequence). V lost 4 bases and J 6 bases, leaving 20 bases between the germline ends. The CDR3 DNA sequence: TGTGCCAGCAGCCCGTCGGGGACAATGGCATTCGAGCAGTACTTC. Its translation is CASSPSGTMAFEQYF.

The genes are TRBV18 and TRBJ2-1; TRBD2 matches 10 bases. V lost 3 bases, J lost 4 bases, and 6 bases stayed unmatched. The CDR3 spans 16 residues. CDR1 and CDR2 from the germline V gene are KGHSH and LQKENI. The CDR3 protein is CASSPVLAGGYNEQFF. Here the CDR3 DNA reads TGTGCCAGCTCACCGGTCTTAGCGGGAGGTTACAATGAGCAGTTCTTC. Supplemented by reference TRBV18 and TRBJ2-1, the full variable domain reads NAGVMQNPRHLVRRRGQEARLRCSPMKGHSHVYWYRQLPEEGLKFMVYLQKENIIDESGMPKERFSAEFPKEGPSILRIQQVVRGDSAAYFCASSPVLAGGYNEQFFGPGTRLTVL.

This chain connects TRBV7-9 to TRBJ2-7; either TRBD1 or TRBD2 may supply D (5 bases each). The V end lost 5 bases, the J end lost 7 bases, and 21 bases lay between the germline ends. The CDR3 has 15 residues. Per germline, CDR1 SEHNR and CDR2 FQNEAQ (reference sequence). Here the CDR3 DNA reads TGTGCCAGCAGCCAGGGAGTTGGGAATGTGGGTGAGCAGTACTTC. Translating it yields CASSQGVGNVGEQYF.

The V and J genes are TRBV6-1 and TRBJ2-7; maybe TRBD1 (5 bases). Trimming cost V 7 bases and J 4 bases, with 11 bases left between them. Germline assignment: CDR1 MNHNS and CDR2 SASEGT. The CDR3 has 12 residues. CDR3 DNA: TGTGCCAGCACCCAGTCAGGGTACGAGCAGTACTTC. Amino acid sequence: CASTQSGYEQYF.

The V and J genes are TRBV6-5 and TRBJ2-7; no definite D call. The germline V gene encodes CDR1 MNHEY and CDR2 SVGAGI. The CDR3 loop spans 14 amino acids. V was cut by 7 bases and J by 7 bases, with 20 bases left in between. The CDR3 here is CASTPPGVSSEQYF. CDR3 sequence (DNA): TGTGCCAGCACCCCCCCCGGTGTGTCGAGTGAGCAGTACTTC.

The CDR3 nucleotides are TGTGCCAGCAGCTTGCTCACGGGGGATGAAAAACTGTTTTTT. Amino acids: CASSLLTGDEKLFF. V and J are TRBV5-6 and TRBJ1-4; D might be TRBD1 (5 bases). V lost 1 base to trimming and J lost 6 bases, with 10 bases between them. This CDR3 has 14 residues. Germline CDR1 reads SGHDT; CDR2 reads YYEEEE.

The J gene is TRBJ2-5, the V gene TRBV5-1, with D perhaps matching TRBD2 (5 bases). The DNA end is more similar to TRBJ2-7, so the J call may be wrong. The length of the CDR3 is 15 residues. Germline loops: CDR1 SGHRS, CDR2 YFSETQ. In nucleotides, the CDR3 is TGCGCCAGCAGCCTAGAGAGCGGAATCCCCTACGAGCAGTACTTC. It codes for CASSLESGIPYEQYF.

This clone was seen just once. The gene calls are TRBV4-2 and TRBJ2-1; tentative D call: TRBD2 (5 bases). Germline V CDR1 and CDR2: LGHNA, YNFKEQ. This CDR3 is built from 14 residues. V was shortened by 0 bases and J by 6 bases, with 9 bases between the two germline ends. As DNA, the CDR3 is TGTGCCAGCAGCCAAGAGCGGGTGGGCAATGAGCAGTTCTTC. Protein: CASSQERVGNEQFF.

A word on this clone: At one end the junction does not follow the germline gene, possibly because of a read error. V gene TRBV10-3 combines with J gene TRBJ1-6; the D gene is possibly TRBD1 (5 bases). Germline V gene sequence: CDR1 ENHRY, CDR2 SYGVKD. The CDR3 spans 17 residues. The chain's CDR3 is CAITEGRDSSYNSPLHF. The CDR3 DNA sequence: TGTGCCATCACTGAGGGGCGCGATAGCTCCTATAATTCACCCCTCCACTTT.

This clone has a handful of counts. This chain joins TRBV10-3 and TRBJ1-5; 8 nucleotides agree with TRBD1. The length of the CDR3 is 15 residues. V lost 5 bases, J lost 2 bases, and 5 bases stayed unmatched. The germline CDR1 and CDR2 sequences are ENHRY and SYGVKD. The CDR3 DNA reads TGTGCCATCAGTCTCGGGACAGGAGGCAATCAGCCCCAGCATTTT. It specifies CAISLGTGGNQPQHF.

This sequence joins TRBV5-8 and TRBJ2-4, with TRBD1 as a possible D gene (7 bases). The CDR3 sequence is 15 residues long. Germline V gives CDR1 SGHTS, CDR2 YDEGEE. The V and J ends lost 4 bases and 0 bases respectively, with 11 bases between them. This CDR3 reads CASSPGGLAKNIQYF. CDR3 nucleotide sequence: TGTGCCAGCAGCCCAGGGGGACTAGCCAAAAACATTCAGTACTTC.

This sequence joins TRBV6-1 and TRBJ2-7, with 11 bases matching TRBD2. The V gene's germline CDR1 is MNHNS and CDR2 SASEGT. The CDR3 extends over 13 amino acids. The J segment lost 7 bases and the V segment lost 6 bases, leaving 5 bases of the junction unmatched. CDR3 protein: CASRLAGAGEQYF. CDR3 bases: TGTGCCAGCAGACTAGCGGGAGCAGGGGAGCAGTACTTC.

J is TRBJ1-2 and V is TRBV18; D unresolved. Trimming removed 3 bases from V and 6 bases from J, with 11 bases in between. The germline V gene encodes CDR1 KGHSH and CDR2 LQKENI. The CDR3 is 13 residues long. This chain's CDR3 is CASSPGLTDGYTF. DNA for the CDR3: TGTGCCAGCTCACCTGGCCTAACAGATGGCTACACCTTC.

The chain links TRBV29-1 to TRBJ1-2; 11 bases are a match to TRBD1. The CDR3 runs 14 residues. The V and J ends lost 4 bases and 5 bases, in that order; junction bases with no gene match: 6. Germline CDR1 and CDR2: SQVTM and ANQGSEA. The CDR3 reads CSVVPGTGGYGYTF. The DNA of the CDR3 is TGCAGCGTTGTACCCGGGACAGGGGGTTATGGCTACACCTTC.

A remark on this clone: Germline and junction disagree at one end, which may indicate a read error. The chain combines TRBV10-1 with TRBJ2-7, with D perhaps assigned TRBD1 or TRBD2 (6 bases each). The CDR3 spans 10 residues. Germline V gene data show CDR1 as WNHNN and CDR2 as SYGVQD (reference sequence). For the CDR3, the DNA is TGCGCCAGCGCGGGACAACCTAGGGACTTC. It codes for CASAGQPRDF.

This clone was recorded once. The chain combines TRBV13 with TRBJ2-5, with D unresolved. V was cut by 5 bases and J by 4 bases, with 11 bases left in between. The CDR3 is 13 amino acids. From germline, CDR1 is PRHDT and CDR2 FYEKMQ (reference sequence). The CDR3 region has the DNA TGTGCCAGCAGCCCTAGATCCTCAGAGACCCAGTACTTC. Protein sequence: CASSPRSSETQYF.

This rearrangement joins TRBV5-1 to TRBJ1-5, with D tentatively TRBD1 (6 bases). CDR3 length: 15 residues. Deletions cut 2 bases from V and 8 bases from J, with 17 bases between. Germline loops: CDR1 SGHRS, CDR2 YFSETQ. CDR3 nucleotide sequence: TGCGCCAGCAGCTTTGGGGGCAGTCTCTCCGAGCCCCAGCATTTT. Protein product: CASSFGGSLSEPQHF.

In its sample, this clone was seen a few times. The V and J genes are TRBV18 and TRBJ1-1, with TRBD1 matching 8 bases. CDR1 is KGHSH and CDR2 is LQKENI in the germline V gene. J was trimmed by 10 bases and V by 3 bases; bases with no gene match: 13. The CDR3 is 15 amino acids. In DNA, the CDR3 is TGTGCCAGCTCACCTAATATGGACAGGGACGAGAGAGCTTTCTTT. The encoded protein is CASSPNMDRDERAFF.

This sequence joins TRBV11-3 and TRBJ1-1, with TRBD1 identical over 7 bases. With 4 bases clipped from V and 2 bases from J, the junction kept 4 bases outside the gene matches. The CDR3 spans 14 residues. CDR1 and CDR2 (germline): SGHNT, YENEEA. CDR3: CASSSGQTNTEAFF. For the CDR3, the DNA is TGTGCCAGCAGCTCGGGACAGACTAACACTGAAGCTTTCTTT.